Each of the 5 T cell receptor beta chains below was sequenced from the same sample in a study of neurological immune-mediated disorders. TCRdb redid the calling of the 5' RACE reads with MiXCR, one entry per CDR3 protein. The data contain more than 50,000 distinct CDR3 sequences, 3.5% to 4.5% of them singletons. What was sequenced was PBMCs. Source of these receptors: a woman aged 50 to 60 with multiple sclerosis.

This clonotype has at least ten counts. This chain's CDR3 is CSAPTSGTDTQYF. The CDR3 bases are TGCAGTGCCCCGACTAGCGGCACAGATACGCAGTATTTT. V and J are TRBV20-1 and TRBJ2-3, with TRBD2 identical over 8 bases. The length of the CDR3 is 13 residues. Germline assignment: CDR1 DFQATT and CDR2 SNEGSKA (reference sequence). The J segment lost 1 base and the V segment lost 6 bases, leaving 3 bases of the junction unmatched.

This clonotype was picked up many times. The V and J genes are TRBV20-1 and TRBJ1-1; unclear D gene. CDR1 and CDR2 (germline): DFQATT, SNEGSKA (reference sequence). Trimming stripped 0 bases from V and 0 bases from J, with 17 bases between. This CDR3 is 17 amino acids long. The DNA for the CDR3 is TGCAGTGCTAGAGATACCTTTGGGCTTGGTATGAACACTGAAGCTTTCTTT. Protein sequence: CSARDTFGLGMNTEAFF.

In this sample, this clonotype turned up many times. The chain is built from TRBV14 and TRBJ2-5; D gene uncertain. With 5 bases removed from V and 3 bases from J, the gap between germline ends came to 4 bases. The length of the CDR3 is 11 residues. Germline-derived CDR1 and CDR2 are SGHDN and FVKESK. In nucleotides, the CDR3 is TGTGCCAGCAGCTTCAAAGAGACCCAGTACTTC. The encoded protein is CASSFKETQYF.

This clonotype was observed at least ten times. The chain employs TRBV7-3 and TRBJ1-1; possible D gene TRBD1, 5 bases. CDR1 is SGHTA, CDR2 FQGTGA, per germline. The ends were cut back, 3 bases at V and 6 bases at J, with 26 bases in the middle. This CDR3 is built from 18 residues. CDR3 sequence: CASSFRGVDVGGDAEAFF. CDR3 DNA sequence: TGTGCCAGCAGCTTCAGAGGGGTTGACGTCGGAGGAGACGCTGAAGCTTTCTTT.

This clonotype was detected ten times or more. The chain links TRBV20-1 to TRBJ2-7; tentatively, D is TRBD2 (6 bases). CDR3 length: 16 amino acids. V shed 0 bases and J shed 3 bases, with 18 bases lying between them. CDR1 DFQATT and CDR2 SNEGSKA come from the germline V gene (reference sequence). Here the CDR3 reads CSARDRESGGHYEQYF. As DNA, the CDR3 is TGCAGTGCTAGAGACCGTGAGTCCGGGGGTCACTACGAGCAGTACTTC.